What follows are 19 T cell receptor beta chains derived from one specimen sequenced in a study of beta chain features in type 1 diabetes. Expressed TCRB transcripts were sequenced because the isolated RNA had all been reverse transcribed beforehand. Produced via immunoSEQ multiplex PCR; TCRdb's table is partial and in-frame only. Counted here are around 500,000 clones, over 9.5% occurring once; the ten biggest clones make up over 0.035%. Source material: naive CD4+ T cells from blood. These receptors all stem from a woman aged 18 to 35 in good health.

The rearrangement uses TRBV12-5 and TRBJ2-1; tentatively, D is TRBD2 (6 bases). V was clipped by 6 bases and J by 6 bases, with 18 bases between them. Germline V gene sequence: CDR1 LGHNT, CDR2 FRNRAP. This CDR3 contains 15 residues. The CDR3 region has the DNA TGTGCTAGTGGAAACGGGGTATGGGGACTCAATGAGCAGTTCTTC. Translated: CASGNGVWGLNEQFF.

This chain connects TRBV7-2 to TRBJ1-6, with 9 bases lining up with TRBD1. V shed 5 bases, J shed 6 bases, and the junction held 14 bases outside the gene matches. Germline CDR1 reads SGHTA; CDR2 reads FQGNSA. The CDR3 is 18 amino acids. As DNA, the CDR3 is TGTGCCAGCAGCCCCGGACGCACAGGGGGCCGCCCTAATTCACCCCTCCACTTT. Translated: CASSPGRTGGRPNSPLHF.

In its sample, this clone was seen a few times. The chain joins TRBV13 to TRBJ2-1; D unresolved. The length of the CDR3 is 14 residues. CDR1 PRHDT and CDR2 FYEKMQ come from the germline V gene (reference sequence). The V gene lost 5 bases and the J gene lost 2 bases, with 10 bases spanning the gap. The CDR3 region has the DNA TGTGCCAGCAGCCCGGACGGAACCTACAATGAGCAGTTCTTC. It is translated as CASSPDGTYNEQFF.

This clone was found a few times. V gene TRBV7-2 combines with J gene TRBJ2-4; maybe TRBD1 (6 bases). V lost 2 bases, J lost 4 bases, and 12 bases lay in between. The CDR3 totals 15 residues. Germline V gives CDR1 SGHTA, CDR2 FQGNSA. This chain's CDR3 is CASSLMPGEKNIQYF. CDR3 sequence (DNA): TGTGCCAGCAGCTTAATGCCAGGGGAAAAAAACATTCAGTACTTC.

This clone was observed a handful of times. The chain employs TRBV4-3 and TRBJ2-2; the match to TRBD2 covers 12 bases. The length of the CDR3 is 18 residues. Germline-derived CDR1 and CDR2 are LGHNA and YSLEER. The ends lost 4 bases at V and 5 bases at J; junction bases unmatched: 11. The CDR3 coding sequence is TGCGCCAGCAGCCGGGGGCTGACTAGCGGGAGTGATACCGGGGAGCTGTTTTTT. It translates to CASSRGLTSGSDTGELFF.

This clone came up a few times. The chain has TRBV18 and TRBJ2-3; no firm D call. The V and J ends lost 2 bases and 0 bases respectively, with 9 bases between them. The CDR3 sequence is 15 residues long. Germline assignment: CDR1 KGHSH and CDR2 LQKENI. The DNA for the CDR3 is TGTGCCAGCTCACCAAGAGACTGGAGCACAGATACGCAGTATTTT. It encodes CASSPRDWSTDTQYF.

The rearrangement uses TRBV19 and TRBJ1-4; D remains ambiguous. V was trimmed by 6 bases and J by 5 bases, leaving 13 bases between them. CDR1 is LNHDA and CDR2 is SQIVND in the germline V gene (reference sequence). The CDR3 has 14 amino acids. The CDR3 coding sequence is TGTGCCAGTAGCATCGGGGTAAGGAATGAAAAACTGTTTTTT. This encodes CASSIGVRNEKLFF.

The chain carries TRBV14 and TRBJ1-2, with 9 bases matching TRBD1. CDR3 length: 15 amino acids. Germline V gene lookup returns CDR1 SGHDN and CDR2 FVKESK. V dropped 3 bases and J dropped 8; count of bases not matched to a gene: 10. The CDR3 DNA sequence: TGTGCCAGCAGCCATGCGGGACAGGGCTATGACGGCTACACCTTC. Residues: CASSHAGQGYDGYTF.

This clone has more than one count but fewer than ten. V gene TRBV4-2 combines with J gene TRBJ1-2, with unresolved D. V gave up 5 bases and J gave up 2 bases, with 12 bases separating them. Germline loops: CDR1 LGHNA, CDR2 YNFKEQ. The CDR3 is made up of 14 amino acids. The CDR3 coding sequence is TGTGCCAGCAGCTATTTTGATCAAAACTATGGCTACACCTTC. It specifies CASSYFDQNYGYTF.

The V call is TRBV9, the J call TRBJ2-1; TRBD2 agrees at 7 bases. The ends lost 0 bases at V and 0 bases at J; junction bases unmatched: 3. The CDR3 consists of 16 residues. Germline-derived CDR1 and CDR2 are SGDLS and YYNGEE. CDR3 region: CASSVEGGSSYNEQFF. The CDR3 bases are TGTGCCAGCAGCGTAGAAGGCGGGAGCTCCTACAATGAGCAGTTCTTC.

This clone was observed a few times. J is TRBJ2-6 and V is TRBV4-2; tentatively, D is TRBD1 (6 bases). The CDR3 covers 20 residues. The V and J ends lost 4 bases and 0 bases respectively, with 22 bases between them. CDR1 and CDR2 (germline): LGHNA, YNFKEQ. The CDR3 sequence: CASSPRGPWDTPSGANVLTF. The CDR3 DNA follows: TGTGCCAGCAGCCCCCGGGGTCCGTGGGACACCCCCTCTGGGGCCAACGTCCTGACTTTC.

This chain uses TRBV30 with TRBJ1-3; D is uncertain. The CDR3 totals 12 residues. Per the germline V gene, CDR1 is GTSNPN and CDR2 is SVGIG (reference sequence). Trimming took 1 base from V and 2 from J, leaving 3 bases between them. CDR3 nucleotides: TGTGCCTGGAGTGGACCTGGAAACACCATATATTTT. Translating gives CAWSGPGNTIYF. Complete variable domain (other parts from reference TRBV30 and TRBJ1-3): SQTIHQWPATLVQPVGSPLSLECTVEGTSNPNLYWYRQAAGRGLQLLFYSVGIGQISSEVPQNLSASRPQDRQFILSSKKLLLSDSGFYLCAWSGPGNTIYFGEGSWLTVV.

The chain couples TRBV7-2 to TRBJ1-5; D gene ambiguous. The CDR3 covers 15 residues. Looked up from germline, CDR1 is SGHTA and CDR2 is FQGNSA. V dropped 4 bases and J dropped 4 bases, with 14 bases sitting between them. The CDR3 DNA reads TGTGCCAGCAGCTACGGGCACAATGGAAATCAGCCCCAGCATTTT. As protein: CASSYGHNGNQPQHF.

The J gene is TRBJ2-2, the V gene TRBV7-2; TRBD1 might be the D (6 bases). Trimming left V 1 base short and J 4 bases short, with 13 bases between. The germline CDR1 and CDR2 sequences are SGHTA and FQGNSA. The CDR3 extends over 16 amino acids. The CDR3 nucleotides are TGTGCCAGCAGCTTAGTCGGACAGAGGAGCACCGGGGAGCTGTTTTTT. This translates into CASSLVGQRSTGELFF.

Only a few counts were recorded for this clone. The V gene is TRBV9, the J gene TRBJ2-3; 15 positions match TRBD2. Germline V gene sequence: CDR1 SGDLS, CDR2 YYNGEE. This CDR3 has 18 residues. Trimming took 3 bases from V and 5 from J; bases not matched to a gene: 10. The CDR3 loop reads CASSATLPGLAGGDTQYF. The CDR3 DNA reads TGTGCCAGCAGCGCCACCTTACCGGGACTAGCGGGAGGAGATACGCAGTATTTT.

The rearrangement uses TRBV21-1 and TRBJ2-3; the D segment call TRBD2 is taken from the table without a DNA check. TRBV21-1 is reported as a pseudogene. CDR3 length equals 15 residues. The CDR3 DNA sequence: TGTGCCAGCAGCAGGAGAGCGGGCAGCACAGATACGCAGTATTTT. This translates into CASSRRAGSTDTQYF.

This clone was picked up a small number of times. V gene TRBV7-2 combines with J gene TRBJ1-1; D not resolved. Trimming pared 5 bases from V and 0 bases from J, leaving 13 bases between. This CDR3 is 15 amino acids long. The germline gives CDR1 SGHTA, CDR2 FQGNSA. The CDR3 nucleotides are TGTGCCAGCAGCCCGTCGACCGACTTGAACACTGAAGCTTTCTTT. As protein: CASSPSTDLNTEAFF.

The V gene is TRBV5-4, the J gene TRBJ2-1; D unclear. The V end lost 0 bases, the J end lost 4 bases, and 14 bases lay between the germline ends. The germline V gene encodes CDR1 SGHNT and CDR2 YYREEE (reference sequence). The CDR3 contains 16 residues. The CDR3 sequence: CASSLGSLVSYNEQFF. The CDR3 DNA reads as TGTGCCAGCAGCTTGGGTTCGCTAGTGAGTTACAATGAGCAGTTCTTC.

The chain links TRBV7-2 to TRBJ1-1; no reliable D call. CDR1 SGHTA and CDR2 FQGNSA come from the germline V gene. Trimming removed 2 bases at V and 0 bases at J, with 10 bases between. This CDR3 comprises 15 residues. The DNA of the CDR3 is TGTGCCAGCAGCTTACTTGGGCAGGTGAACACTGAAGCTTTCTTT. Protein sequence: CASSLLGQVNTEAFF.